This T cell receptor (beta chain) was sequenced for a study of T-cell memory formation after mild COVID-19. This clonotype was observed a handful of times. No antigen is known for it. Study conclusions and caveats: Contracting clones localized mainly to CM and EM when CD4+ and mainly to EMRA when CD8+. Cross-reactive memory apparently joined, as some responding clones appeared in pre-infection memory. Clones shrinking between day 15 and 85 showed a balanced CD4/CD8 split, and those that grew later tilted toward CD4+.

This CDR3 is built from 13 residues. Germline V CDR1 and CDR2: SGHAT, FQNNGV. V gave up 6 bases and J gave up 8 bases, with 14 bases separating them. From 5'RACE with constant-segment primers came TCR alpha and TCR beta cDNA libraries that carried sample barcodes and UMIs. TCRdb ran MiXCR on the 5' RACE reads and lists one entry per CDR3 protein. The sample records 120,000 or so distinct CDR3 sequences, roughly 15% being singletons. Input material: PBMCs or a T cell subset sorted from them (not recorded which). The sequence derives from an adult woman who had mild COVID-19 (a few samples of this study predate the infection). Cell type and time point are not known. The chain has TRBV11-2 and TRBJ2-1; no clear D. The CDR3 loop reads CASSSLKVYEQFF. The CDR3 coding sequence is TGTGCCAGCAGTTCCCTAAAGGTCTATGAGCAGTTCTTC.